This T cell receptor beta chain was found in a study of T cell repertoires in cytomegalovirus infection. Study in general: Recently identified HLA-C-restricted CMV epitopes were used, and well-studied HLA-B-restricted CMV epitopes were used as well. It was the public TCR beta signatures that indicated both CMV infection and matching HLA type. Study-level findings and limits: Cumulative frequency of public TCR beta families picked out carriers of CMV plus the relevant HLA. Dominant in the ex vivo response were TCR beta clonotypes restricted by HLA-C and specific for CMV.

V lost 3 bases to trimming and J lost 4 bases; unmatched junction nucleotides: 10. In germline, CDR1 is SGHTA, CDR2 FQGNSA. The CDR3 is 19 residues long. TCRdb recomputed calls from the reads with MiXCR, one row per CDR3 protein. The repertoire has about a million distinct CDR3 sequences, around 30% of them found once; the top ten carry over 12%. As to this clonotype: The target antigen is unknown.

This TCR was recovered from a human donor in good health (CMV status not recorded). Some clones in this sample may be carry-over from other donors' samples. The specimen was cultured CD8+ T cells from PBMCs, collected from culture after CMV antigen stimulation. This sequence joins TRBV7-2 and TRBJ2-2, with 14 bases fitting TRBD2. CDR3 amino acids: CASSFPGTSGGLSTGELFF. In DNA form, the CDR3 reads TGTGCCAGCAGCTTTCCCGGGACTAGCGGGGGACTGAGCACCGGGGAGCTGTTTTTT.